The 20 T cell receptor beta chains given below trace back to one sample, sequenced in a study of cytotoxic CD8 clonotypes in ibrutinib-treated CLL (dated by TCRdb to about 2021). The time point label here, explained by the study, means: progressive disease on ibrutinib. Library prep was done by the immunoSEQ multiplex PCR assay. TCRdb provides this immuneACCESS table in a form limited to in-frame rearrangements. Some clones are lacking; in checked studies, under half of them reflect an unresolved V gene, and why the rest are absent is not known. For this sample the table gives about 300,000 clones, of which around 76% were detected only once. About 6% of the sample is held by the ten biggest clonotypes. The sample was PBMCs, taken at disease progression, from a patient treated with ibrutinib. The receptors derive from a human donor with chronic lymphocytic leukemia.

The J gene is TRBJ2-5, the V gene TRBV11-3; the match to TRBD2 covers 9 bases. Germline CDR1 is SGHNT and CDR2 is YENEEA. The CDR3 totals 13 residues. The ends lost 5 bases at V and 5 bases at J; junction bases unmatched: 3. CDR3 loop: CASSPSGRETQYF. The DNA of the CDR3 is TGTGCCAGCAGCCCGAGCGGGAGGGAGACCCAGTACTTC. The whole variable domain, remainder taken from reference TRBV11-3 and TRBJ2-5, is EAGVVQSPRYKIIEKKQPVAFWCNPISGHNTLYWYLQNLGQGPELLIRYENEEAVDDSQLPKDRFSAERLKGVDSTLKIQPAELGDSAVYLCASSPSGRETQYFGPGTRLLVL.

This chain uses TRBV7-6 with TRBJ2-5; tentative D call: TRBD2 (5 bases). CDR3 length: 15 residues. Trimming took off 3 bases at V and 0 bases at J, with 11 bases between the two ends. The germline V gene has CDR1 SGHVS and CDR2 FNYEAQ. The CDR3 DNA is TGTGCCAGCAGCTTCGCCAGGACTGACCAAGAGACCCAGTACTTC. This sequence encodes CASSFARTDQETQYF.

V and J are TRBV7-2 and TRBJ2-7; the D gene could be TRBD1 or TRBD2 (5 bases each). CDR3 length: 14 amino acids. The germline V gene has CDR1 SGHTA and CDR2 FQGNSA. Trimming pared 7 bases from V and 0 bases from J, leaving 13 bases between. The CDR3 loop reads CASTGDHSSYEQYF. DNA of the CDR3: TGTGCCAGCACCGGGGACCATAGCTCCTACGAGCAGTACTTC.

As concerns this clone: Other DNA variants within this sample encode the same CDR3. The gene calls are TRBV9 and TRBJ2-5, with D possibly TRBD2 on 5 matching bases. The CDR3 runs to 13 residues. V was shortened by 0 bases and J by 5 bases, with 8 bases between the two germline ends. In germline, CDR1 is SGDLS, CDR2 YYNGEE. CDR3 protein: CASSVERGETQYF. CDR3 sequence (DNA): TGTGCCAGCAGCGTAGAGAGAGGGGAGACCCAGTACTTC.

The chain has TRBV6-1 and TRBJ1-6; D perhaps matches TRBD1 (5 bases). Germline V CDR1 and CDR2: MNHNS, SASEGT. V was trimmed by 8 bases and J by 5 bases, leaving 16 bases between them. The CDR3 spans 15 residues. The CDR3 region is CASDRSLDDNSPLHF. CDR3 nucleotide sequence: TGTGCCAGCGACAGATCACTAGACGATAATTCACCCCTCCACTTT.

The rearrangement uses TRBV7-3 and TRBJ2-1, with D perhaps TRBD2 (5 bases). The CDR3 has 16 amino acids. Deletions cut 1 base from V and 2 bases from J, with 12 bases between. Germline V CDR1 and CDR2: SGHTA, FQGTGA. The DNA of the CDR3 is TGTGCCAGCAGCTTAAGATCCGGGGTCCCCTACAATGAGCAGTTCTTC. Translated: CASSLRSGVPYNEQFF.

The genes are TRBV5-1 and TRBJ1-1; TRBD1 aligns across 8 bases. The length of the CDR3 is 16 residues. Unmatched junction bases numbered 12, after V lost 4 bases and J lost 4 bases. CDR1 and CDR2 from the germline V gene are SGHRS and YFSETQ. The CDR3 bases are TGCGCCAGCAGCGCCTGGCCTGGACAGGGTGGCACTGAAGCTTTCTTT. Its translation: CASSAWPGQGGTEAFF.

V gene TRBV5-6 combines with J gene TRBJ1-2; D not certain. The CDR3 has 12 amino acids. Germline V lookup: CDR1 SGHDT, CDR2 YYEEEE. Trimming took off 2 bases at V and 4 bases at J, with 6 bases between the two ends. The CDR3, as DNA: TGTGCCAGCAGCTTTAAGCCCTATGGCTACACCTTC. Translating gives CASSFKPYGYTF.

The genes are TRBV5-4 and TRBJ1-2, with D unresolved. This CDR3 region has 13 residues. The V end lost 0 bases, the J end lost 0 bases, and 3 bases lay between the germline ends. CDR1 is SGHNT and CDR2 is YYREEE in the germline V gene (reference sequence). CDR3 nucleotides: TGTGCCAGCAGCTTGGTTCCTAACTATGGCTACACCTTC. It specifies CASSLVPNYGYTF.

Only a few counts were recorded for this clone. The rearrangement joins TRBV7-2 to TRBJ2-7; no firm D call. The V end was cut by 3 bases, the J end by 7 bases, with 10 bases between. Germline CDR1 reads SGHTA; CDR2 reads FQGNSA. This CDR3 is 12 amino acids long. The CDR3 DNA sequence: TGTGCCAGCAGCTTTCCACTACGGGAGCAGTACTTC. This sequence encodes CASSFPLREQYF.

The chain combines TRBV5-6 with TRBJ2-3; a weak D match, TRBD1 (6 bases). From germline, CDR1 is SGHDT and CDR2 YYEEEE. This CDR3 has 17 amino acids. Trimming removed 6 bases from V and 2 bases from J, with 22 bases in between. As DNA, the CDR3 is TGTGCCAGCACCTTCCGGTTCGCAGGGGCGAACACAGATACGCAGTATTTT. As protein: CASTFRFAGANTDTQYF.

The CDR3 coding sequence is TGCGCCAGCAGCCCTATAGGGGGTTCCCCCGAGCAGTACTTC. This sequence encodes CASSPIGGSPEQYF. This rearrangement joins TRBV5-1 to TRBJ2-7, with D possibly being TRBD1 (6 bases). V lost 4 bases, J lost 6 bases, and 17 bases lay in between. The length of the CDR3 is 14 residues. The germline CDR1 and CDR2 sequences are SGHRS and YFSETQ.

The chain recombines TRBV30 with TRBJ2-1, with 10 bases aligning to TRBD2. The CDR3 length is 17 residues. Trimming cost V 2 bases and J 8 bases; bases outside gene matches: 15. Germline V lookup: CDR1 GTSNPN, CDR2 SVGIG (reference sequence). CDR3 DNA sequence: TGTGCCTGGAGTTTGACCTTGAAGCGGGAGGGCCAGGATGAGCAGTTCTTC. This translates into CAWSLTLKREGQDEQFF.

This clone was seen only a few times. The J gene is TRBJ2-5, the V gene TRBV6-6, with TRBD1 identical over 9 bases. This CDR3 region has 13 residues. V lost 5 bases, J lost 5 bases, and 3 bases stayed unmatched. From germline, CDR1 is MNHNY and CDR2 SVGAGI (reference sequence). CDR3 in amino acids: CASSGGQGETQYF. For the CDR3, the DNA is TGTGCCAGCAGTGGGGGACAGGGTGAGACCCAGTACTTC.

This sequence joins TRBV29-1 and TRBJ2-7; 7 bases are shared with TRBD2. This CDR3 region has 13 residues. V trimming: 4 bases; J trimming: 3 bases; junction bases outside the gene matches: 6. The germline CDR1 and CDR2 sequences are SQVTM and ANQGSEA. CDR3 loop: CSVGGSGGYEQYF. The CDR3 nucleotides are TGCAGCGTTGGGGGGTCGGGGGGCTACGAGCAGTACTTC.

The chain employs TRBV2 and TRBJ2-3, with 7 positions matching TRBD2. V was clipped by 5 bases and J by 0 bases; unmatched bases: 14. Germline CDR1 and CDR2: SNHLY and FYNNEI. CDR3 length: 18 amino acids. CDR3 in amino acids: CASSHRAAGISSTDTQYF. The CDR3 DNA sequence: TGTGCCAGCAGTCACCGGGCAGCGGGGATATCTAGCACAGATACGCAGTATTTT. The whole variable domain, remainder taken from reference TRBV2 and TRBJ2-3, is EPEVTQTPSHQVTQMGQEVILRCVPISNHLYFYWYRQILGQKVEFLVSFYNNEISEKSEIFDDQFSVERPDGSNFTLKIRSTKLEDSAMYFCASSHRAAGISSTDTQYFGPGTRLTVL.

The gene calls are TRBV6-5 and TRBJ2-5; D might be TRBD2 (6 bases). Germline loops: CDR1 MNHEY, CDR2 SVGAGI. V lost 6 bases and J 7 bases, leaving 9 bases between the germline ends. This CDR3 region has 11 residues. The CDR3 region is CASSLGGTQYF. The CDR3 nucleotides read TGTGCCAGCAGCCTCGGGGGGACCCAGTACTTC.

The CDR3 bases are TGTGCCAGCAGTGTTGTACAGAACTATGGCTACACCTTC. This gives the protein CASSVVQNYGYTF. The chain is built from TRBV25-1 and TRBJ1-2; no reliable D call. The CDR3 contains 13 residues. Germline V gene lookup returns CDR1 MGHDK and CDR2 SYGVNS. V lost 4 bases, J lost 2 bases, and 8 bases lay in between.

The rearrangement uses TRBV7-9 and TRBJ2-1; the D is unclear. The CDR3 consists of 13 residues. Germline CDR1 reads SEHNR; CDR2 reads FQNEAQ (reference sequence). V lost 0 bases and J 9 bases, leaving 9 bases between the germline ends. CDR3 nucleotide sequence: TGTGCCAGCAGCTTAGCAGGATTCGGTGAGCAGTTCTTC. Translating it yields CASSLAGFGEQFF.

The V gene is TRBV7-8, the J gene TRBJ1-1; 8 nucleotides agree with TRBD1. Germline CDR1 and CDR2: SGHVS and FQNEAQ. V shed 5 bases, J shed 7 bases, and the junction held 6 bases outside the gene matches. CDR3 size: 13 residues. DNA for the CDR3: TGTGCCAGCAGCACAGACAGGGGATATGAAGCTTTCTTT. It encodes CASSTDRGYEAFF.